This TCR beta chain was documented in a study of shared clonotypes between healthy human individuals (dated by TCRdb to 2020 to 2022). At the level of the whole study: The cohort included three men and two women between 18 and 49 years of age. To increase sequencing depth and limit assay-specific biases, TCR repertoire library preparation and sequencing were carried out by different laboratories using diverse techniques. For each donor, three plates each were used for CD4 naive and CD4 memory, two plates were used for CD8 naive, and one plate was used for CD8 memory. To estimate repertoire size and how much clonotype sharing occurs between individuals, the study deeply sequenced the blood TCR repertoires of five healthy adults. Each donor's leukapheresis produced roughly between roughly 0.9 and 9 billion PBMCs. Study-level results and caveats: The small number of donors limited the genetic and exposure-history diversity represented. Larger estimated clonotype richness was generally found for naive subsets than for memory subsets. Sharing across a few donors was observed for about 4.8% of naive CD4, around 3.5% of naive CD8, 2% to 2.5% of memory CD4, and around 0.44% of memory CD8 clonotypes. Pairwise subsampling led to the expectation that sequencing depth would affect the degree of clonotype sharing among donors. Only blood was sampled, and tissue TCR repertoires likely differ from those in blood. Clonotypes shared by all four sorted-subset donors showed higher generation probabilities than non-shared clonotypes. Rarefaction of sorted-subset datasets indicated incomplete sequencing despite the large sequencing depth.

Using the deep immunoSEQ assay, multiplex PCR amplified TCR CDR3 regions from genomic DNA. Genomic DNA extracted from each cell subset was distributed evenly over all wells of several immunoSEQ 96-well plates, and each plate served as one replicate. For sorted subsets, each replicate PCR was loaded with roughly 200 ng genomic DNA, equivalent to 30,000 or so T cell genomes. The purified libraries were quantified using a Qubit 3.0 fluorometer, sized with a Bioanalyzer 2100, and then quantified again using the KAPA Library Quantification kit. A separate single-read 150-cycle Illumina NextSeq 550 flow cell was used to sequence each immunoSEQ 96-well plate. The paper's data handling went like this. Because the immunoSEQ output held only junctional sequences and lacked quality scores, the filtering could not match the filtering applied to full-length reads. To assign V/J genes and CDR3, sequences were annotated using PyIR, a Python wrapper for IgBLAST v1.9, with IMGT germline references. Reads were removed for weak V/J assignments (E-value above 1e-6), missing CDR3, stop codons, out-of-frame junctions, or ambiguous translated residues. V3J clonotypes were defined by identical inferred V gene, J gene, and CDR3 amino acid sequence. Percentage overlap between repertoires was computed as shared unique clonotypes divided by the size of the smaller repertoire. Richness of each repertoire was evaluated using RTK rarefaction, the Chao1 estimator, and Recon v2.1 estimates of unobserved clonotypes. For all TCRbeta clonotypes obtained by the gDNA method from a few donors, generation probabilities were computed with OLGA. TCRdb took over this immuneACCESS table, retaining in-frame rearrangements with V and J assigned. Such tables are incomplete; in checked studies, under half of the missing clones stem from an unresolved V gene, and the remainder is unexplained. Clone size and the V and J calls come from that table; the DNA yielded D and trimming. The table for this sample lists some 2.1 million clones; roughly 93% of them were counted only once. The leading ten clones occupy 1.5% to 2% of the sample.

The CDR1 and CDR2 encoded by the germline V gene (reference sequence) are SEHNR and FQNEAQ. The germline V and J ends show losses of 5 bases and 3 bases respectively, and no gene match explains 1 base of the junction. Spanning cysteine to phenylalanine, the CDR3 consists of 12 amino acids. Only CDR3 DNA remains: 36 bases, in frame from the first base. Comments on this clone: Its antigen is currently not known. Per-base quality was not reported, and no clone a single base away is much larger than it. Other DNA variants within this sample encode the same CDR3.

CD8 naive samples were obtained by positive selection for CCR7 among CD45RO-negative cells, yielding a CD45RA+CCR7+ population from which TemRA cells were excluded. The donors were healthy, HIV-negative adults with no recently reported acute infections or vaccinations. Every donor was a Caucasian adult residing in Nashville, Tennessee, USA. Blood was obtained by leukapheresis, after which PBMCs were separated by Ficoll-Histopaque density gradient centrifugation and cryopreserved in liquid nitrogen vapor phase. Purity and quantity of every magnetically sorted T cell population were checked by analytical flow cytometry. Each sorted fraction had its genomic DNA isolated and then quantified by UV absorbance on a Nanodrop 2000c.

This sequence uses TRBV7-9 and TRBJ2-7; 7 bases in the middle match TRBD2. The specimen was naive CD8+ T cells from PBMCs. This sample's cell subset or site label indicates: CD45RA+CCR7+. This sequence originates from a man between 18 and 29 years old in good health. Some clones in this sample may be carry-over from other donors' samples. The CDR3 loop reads CASSPGGYEQYF. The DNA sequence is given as TGTGCCAGCAGCCCGGGGGGCTACGAGCAGTACTTC.